Included here is one T cell receptor beta chain sequence, with context. The target of this receptor is not known. No base qualities exist here, and no much larger clone lies one base off it. The time point label on this specimen signifies: baseline before first vaccination. Samples from vaccinated people were obtained from the UK trials COV001 and COV002, which included a single-blind randomized controlled phase 2/3 trial of AZD1222 (ChAdOx1 nCoV-19) in healthy adults. For TCRbeta chain sequencing, PBMC samples were collected from trial participants at day 0 and at day 28 after the second dose. The data derive from a study of T cell responses to AZD1222 COVID-19 vaccine (dated by TCRdb to the early 2020s). Concerning the study at large: AZD1222 recipients given second doses at about 4 weeks or at about 12 weeks were pooled, since spike-specific TCR depth and breadth were not found to differ between the two schedules. TCR sequencing covered about 230 trial participants: 200 to 220 given two doses of AZD1222 and around 25 given two doses of MenACWY control vaccine. Trial participants were enrolled by age into 18-55, 56-69 and 70-plus year subgroups, with 148, 28 and 57 TCR-sequenced participants respectively. Paper-wide results and their limitations: In the small 56-69-year group, the increase in depth fell short of significance, most likely because of low power. After two AZD1222 doses, both the breadth and the depth of spike-specific TCRs were significantly higher than at day 0 and than in MenACWY recipients. Conclusions about previously exposed vaccinees are limited because only five to seven AZD1222 recipients were SARS-CoV-2 seropositive at baseline. Nearly half of unique spike-specific TCRs reportedly recognized epitopes outside regions mutated in the B.1.351 and B.1.1.7 variants. Participants were mostly white British and included more females than males, and it was suggested by the authors that clonal diversity may have been underestimated. The vaccine-associated CD4 TCRs covered the entire spike protein, and the dominant responses fell in regions 160-218 and 743-854. Because no day 14 peak-response samples were available, repertoires were characterized only after the peak T cell response.

The CDR3 regions of human TCRbeta chains were analyzed by immunosequencing. The authors processed their data as follows. Repertoire TCRs were matched against a reference library of SARS-CoV-2-specific TCRs generated with the MIRA antigen-specificity platform. Breadth was defined as the fraction of unique TCRs that were SARS-CoV-2-associated, and depth was defined as the fraction of total T cells that were SARS-CoV-2-associated. Using the MIRA data, each spike-specific TCR was mapped to the spike region that the TCR reacts to and placed in a CD4 or CD8 class. Log10-transformed breadth and depth values were compared by one-way ANOVA with Sidak's multiple comparisons tests. TCRdb retrieved this table from immuneACCESS and kept in-frame rearrangements only. Not all clones are present; in checked studies, unresolved V genes account for under half, and no reason is known for the remainder. D and trimming come from the DNA, and the V and J calls and clone size come from that table. The sample records under 200,000 clones, roughly 92% of which are singletons. Of the sample, around 1.7% is held by the ten largest clones.

The TCR was taken from an adult in good health. This sample comprised peripheral blood, obtained on day 0 of AZD1222 vaccination.

The CDR3 amino acid sequence is: CASSFTGGGNSPLHF. The nucleotides read TGTGCCAGCAGTTTTACAGGGGGAGGTAATTCACCCCTCCACTTT. The sequence joins TRBV27 to TRBJ1-6; 8 bases in between match TRBD1. Per the germline V gene (reference sequence), MNHEY is the CDR1 and SMNVEV is the CDR2. For this chain, trimming is 3 bases at the V end and 6 bases at the J end, and the number of junction bases without a gene match is 4. The CDR3 contains 15 residues, cysteine and phenylalanine counted. Only the CDR3 region is kept as DNA, spanning 45 bases read in frame from base 1.